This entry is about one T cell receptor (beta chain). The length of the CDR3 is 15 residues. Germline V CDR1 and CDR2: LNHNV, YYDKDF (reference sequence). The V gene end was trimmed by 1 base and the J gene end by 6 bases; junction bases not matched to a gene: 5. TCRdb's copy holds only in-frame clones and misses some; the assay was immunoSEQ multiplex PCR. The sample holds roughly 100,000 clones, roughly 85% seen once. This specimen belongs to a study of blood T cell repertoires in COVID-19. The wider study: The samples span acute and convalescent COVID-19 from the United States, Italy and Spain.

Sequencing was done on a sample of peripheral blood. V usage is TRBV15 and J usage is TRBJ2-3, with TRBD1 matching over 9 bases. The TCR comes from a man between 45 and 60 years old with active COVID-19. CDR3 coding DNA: TGTGCCACCAGCAGAGGGACAGGGGCGACCGATACGCAGTATTTT. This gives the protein CATSRGTGATDTQYF.